Listed below are T cell receptor beta chains from one sample, sequenced in a study of OX40 agonist ivuxolimab in advanced cancers. Generated by immunoSEQ multiplex PCR, the TCRdb table keeps only in-frame clones and is missing some. The data contain around 50,000 clones, roughly 90% of them singletons. The sample consisted of CD4+ or CD8+ T cells sorted from blood, taken in a trial of the OX40 agonist ivuxolimab. All receptors come from an adult with an advanced solid tumor such as melanoma, head and neck, liver or kidney cancer. The CDR3 runs from the conserved cysteine through the conserved F or W. The D gene is left open where the match is weak. Rows may omit the clone size; those that give it use once, few, many or a size class.

>TRBJ2-1|-|-|TRBV7-3
CASSLIGGVSYNEQFF
TGTGCCAGCAGCTTAATTGGGGGAGTGTCCTACAATGAGCAGTTCTTC
>TRBJ2-7|-|-|TRBV27
CASSLVGGGGQGYEQYF
TGTGCCAGCAGTTTAGTAGGAGGGGGAGGGCAAGGCTACGAGCAGTACTTC
>TRBJ1-2|-|TRBD1|TRBV6-5
CASSFGTVYGYTF
TGTGCCAGCAGTTTCGGGACAGTGTATGGCTACACCTTC
>TRBJ1-6|-|-|TRBV18
CASSPVWGSPPLHF
TGTGCCAGCTCACCAGTCTGGGGGAGTCCACCCCTCCACTTT
>TRBJ2-1|-|-|TRBV7-7
CASSSEWSSYNEQFF
TGTGCCAGCAGCTCCGAATGGAGCTCCTACAATGAGCAGTTCTTC
>TRBJ2-7|-|TRBD1|TRBV27
CASSLIKGANIEQYF
TGTGCCAGCAGTTTAATCAAGGGGGCGAATATCGAGCAGTACTTC
>TRBJ2-7|-|-|TRBV4-1
CASSQRDSYEQYF
TGCGCCAGCAGCCAAAGGGACTCCTACGAGCAGTACTTC
>TRBJ2-2|-|-|TRBV7-9
CASIEGVGPRPGELFF
TGTGCCAGCATCGAGGGGGTAGGGCCTAGACCCGGGGAGCTGTTTTTT
>TRBJ1-2|-|TRBD1|TRBV5-1
CASSGSGGTKDRHDYGYTF
TGCGCCAGCAGCGGTAGTGGAGGGACGAAGGACAGGCATGACTATGGCTACACCTTC
>TRBJ1-2|-|-|TRBV6-5
CASSYNTVPIWGYTF
TGTGCCAGCAGTTACAATACAGTCCCCATATGGGGCTACACCTTC
>TRBJ2-7|-|TRBD1|TRBV27
CASSSTGGSLILSEQYF
TGTGCCAGCAGTTCTACAGGGGGTAGTCTGATCTTATCCGAGCAGTACTTC
>TRBJ1-6|-|TRBD1|TRBV7-8
CASSLTGQDYNSPLHF
TGTGCCAGCAGCTTAACGGGACAGGACTATAATTCACCCCTCCACTTT
>TRBJ2-2|-|-|TRBV7-6
CASSPMTGRSNTGELFF
TGTGCCAGCAGCCCGATGACAGGACGATCGAACACCGGGGAGCTGTTTTTT
>TRBJ2-5|once|TRBD1|TRBV7-9
CASRGPGGLQETQYF
TGTGCCAGCAGAGGGCCAGGGGGCCTACAAGAGACCCAGTACTTC
>TRBJ2-7|-|-|TRBV7-9
CASSFESSTYEQYF
TGTGCCAGCAGCTTCGAAAGCTCAACCTACGAGCAGTACTTC
>TRBJ2-2|-|-|TRBV7-2
CASSLEGYTGELFF
TGTGCCAGCAGCTTGGAAGGGTACACCGGGGAGCTGTTTTTT
>TRBJ1-1|-|TRBD1|TRBV15
CATSNDWDRKNTEAFF
TGTGCCACCAGCAACGACTGGGACAGAAAGAACACTGAAGCTTTCTTT
>TRBJ1-2|-|-|TRBV5-1
CASSLGDGDYGYTF
TGCGCCAGCAGCTTGGGAGACGGGGACTATGGCTACACCTTC
>TRBJ2-7|-|-|TRBV4-3
CASSQEPPIGGGSYEQYF
TGCGCCAGCAGCCAAGAACCTCCGATAGGAGGGGGCTCCTACGAGCAGTACTTC
>TRBJ2-1|-|TRBD1|TRBV19
CASSIDGTGNYNEQFF
TGTGCCAGTAGTATTGATGGGACAGGGAACTACAATGAGCAGTTCTTC
>TRBJ2-3|-|TRBD2|TRBV28
CASSTPGLADLTDTQYF
TGTGCCAGCAGTACACCGGGACTAGCGGACCTCACAGATACGCAGTATTTT
>TRBJ1-4|-|-|TRBV6-5
CASSYGNTNEKLFF
TGTGCCAGCAGTTACGGGAATACTAATGAAAAACTGTTTTTT
>TRBJ2-5|-|TRBD2|TRBV5-1
CASSPMTSGGPGETQYF
TGCGCCAGCAGCCCAATGACTAGCGGGGGCCCAGGGGAGACCCAGTACTTC
>TRBJ2-1|-|-|TRBV29-1
CSVEETNAAEQFF
TGCAGCGTTGAAGAGACGAACGCGGCTGAGCAGTTCTTC
>TRBJ1-1|-|-|TRBV4-3
CASSQGAETEAFF
TGCGCCAGCAGCCAGGGGGCCGAAACTGAAGCTTTCTTT
>TRBJ2-7|-|-|TRBV9
CASSTPGLNEQYF
TGTGCCAGCAGCACACCGGGACTTAACGAGCAGTACTTC
>TRBJ2-1|-|-|TRBV6-6
CASSYGTNNEQFF
TGTGCCAGCAGTTACGGGACGAACAATGAGCAGTTCTTC
>TRBJ2-6|-|-|TRBV28
CASSLVGGANVLTF
TGTGCCAGCAGCCTGGTTGGCGGGGCCAACGTCCTGACTTTC
>TRBJ1-1|once|-|TRBV7-9
CASSLVSAVGERNTEAFF
TGTGCCAGCAGCTTAGTCAGCGCAGTAGGGGAAAGGAACACTGAAGCTTTCTTT
>TRBJ1-1|-|-|TRBV4-3
CASSQDRSVENTEAFF
TGCGCCAGCAGCCAAGATCGTTCGGTCGAGAACACTGAAGCTTTCTTT
>TRBJ2-6|-|TRBD1|TRBV4-1
CASSPAQQGVTGANVLTF
TGCGCCAGCAGCCCAGCTCAACAGGGGGTTACTGGGGCCAACGTCCTGACTTTC
>TRBJ2-1|-|-|TRBV27
CASSPGGTRAPNEQFF
TGTGCCAGCAGTCCCGGGGGAACCCGGGCCCCTAATGAGCAGTTCTTC
>TRBJ2-7|-|-|TRBV5-6
CASSSPEGVYEQYF
TGTGCCAGCAGCAGCCCCGAGGGGGTATACGAGCAGTACTTC
>TRBJ2-3|-|-|TRBV28
CASSLATDTQYF
TGTGCCAGCAGTTTAGCCACAGATACGCAGTATTTT
>TRBJ1-1|-|TRBD1|TRBV19
CASSSTGANTEAFF
TGTGCCAGTAGCTCGACAGGGGCAAACACTGAAGCTTTCTTT
>TRBJ2-1|-|TRBD2|TRBV5-5
CASSQSGTSLNEQFF
TGTGCCAGCAGCCAGAGTGGGACTAGCCTCAATGAGCAGTTCTTC
>TRBJ2-5|-|-|TRBV20-1
CSARVETQYF
TGCAGTGCTAGAGTCGAGACCCAGTACTTC
>TRBJ2-7|-|TRBD2|TRBV15
CATSPPGGSYEQYF
TGTGCCACCAGCCCACCGGGGGGCTCCTACGAGCAGTACTTC
>TRBJ2-5|-|-|TRBV5-6
CASSLWLLRAEIQETQYF
TGTGCCAGCAGCTTGTGGTTGCTGAGGGCGGAGATTCAAGAGACCCAGTACTTC
>TRBJ1-5|few|TRBD1|TRBV7-9
CASSSDSSGQDNQPQHF
TGTGCCAGCAGCTCGGACTCGAGTGGACAGGACAATCAGCCCCAGCATTTT
>TRBJ2-3|-|-|TRBV28
CASSLIAGASTDTQYF
TGTGCCAGCAGTTTAATCGCGGGGGCAAGCACAGATACGCAGTATTTT
>TRBJ1-3|-|-|TRBV21-1
CASSKGATGRNTIYF
TGTGCCAGCAGCAAAGGAGCGACAGGGAGAAACACCATATATTTT
>TRBJ2-1|-|TRBD1|TRBV9
CASSTTGTGRNEQFF
TGTGCCAGCAGCACGACCGGGACAGGGCGAAATGAGCAGTTCTTC
>TRBJ2-1|-|TRBD1|TRBV5-1
CASSLTDRAAYNEQFF
TGCGCCAGCAGCTTGACGGACAGGGCCGCCTACAATGAGCAGTTCTTC
>TRBJ1-2|once|TRBD1|TRBV4-3
CASSQDTLAGQGFSYGYTF
TGCGCCAGCAGCCAAGATACCCTAGCGGGACAGGGATTTAGCTATGGCTACACCTTC
>TRBJ1-3|-|-|TRBV28
CASSFGADSGNTIYF
TGTGCCAGCAGTTTTGGGGCAGACTCTGGAAACACCATATATTTT
>TRBJ2-2|once|-|TRBV4-2
CASSPTLANTGELFF
TGTGCCAGCAGCCCTACTTTGGCGAACACCGGGGAGCTGTTTTTT
>TRBJ2-2|-|-|TRBV7-3
CASSSGGGLADTGELFF
TGTGCCAGCAGTTCAGGGGGAGGTCTAGCAGACACCGGGGAGCTGTTTTTT